Listed here are 26 T cell receptor beta chains from one sample, sequenced in a study of T cell responses to AZD1222 COVID-19 vaccine. Sequenced by immunoSEQ multiplex PCR; TCRdb stores in-frame clones only, minus some. Altogether about 110,000 clones are present, more than 70% being singletons, with the ten largest covering about 4.5%. Sequencing was performed on peripheral blood, taken 28 days after the second AZD1222 dose. Receptor source: an adult who received the AZD1222 COVID-19 vaccine.

The rearrangement links TRBV27 to TRBJ1-4; D remains ambiguous. Trimming cost V 5 bases and J 3 bases, with 4 bases left between them. Germline CDR1 is MNHEY and CDR2 is SMNVEV (reference sequence). This CDR3 has 12 amino acids. The CDR3 bases are TGTGCCAGCAGTGCCTCTAATGAAAAACTGTTTTTT. Its protein is CASSASNEKLFF.

CDR3 region: CASSLVGGVTEAFF. CDR3 DNA: TGTGCCAGCAGTTTGGTCGGAGGGGTCACTGAAGCTTTCTTT. V and J are TRBV28 and TRBJ1-1, with D possibly being TRBD1 (5 bases). CDR1 MDHEN and CDR2 SYDVKM come from the germline V gene. Trimming removed 3 bases from V and 4 bases from J, with 12 bases in between. The CDR3 extends over 14 amino acids.

The chain combines TRBV6-5 with TRBJ1-2; D perhaps matches TRBD1 (6 bases). CDR3 length: 14 residues. V lost 6 bases to trimming and J lost 8 bases, with 19 bases between them. CDR1 and CDR2 from the germline V gene are MNHEY and SVGAGI. The CDR3 is CASRGGGNPRGYTF. The CDR3 DNA reads TGTGCCAGCAGGGGTGGGGGCAATCCGAGAGGCTACACCTTC.

The V call is TRBV18, the J call TRBJ2-7, with a possible D match to TRBD1 (5 bases). CDR3 length: 17 residues. Trimming left V 1 base short and J 2 bases short, with 18 bases between. Germline V gene sequence: CDR1 KGHSH, CDR2 LQKENI. The CDR3 region has the DNA TGTGCCAGCTCACCACTTGCAGGGTCGACTGGGGCCTACGAGCAGTACTTC. It encodes CASSPLAGSTGAYEQYF.

A few counts support this clone. In nucleotides, the CDR3 is TGTGCCAGCAGTGAACTGGTCAGGGCCGGAGCTTTCTTT. The encoded protein is CASSELVRAGAFF. The J gene is TRBJ1-1, the V gene TRBV2; TRBD1 is a possible D gene (5 bases). Trimming pared 2 bases from V and 10 bases from J, leaving 14 bases between. Per germline, CDR1 SNHLY and CDR2 FYNNEI. This CDR3 contains 13 residues.

This chain connects TRBV4-3 to TRBJ2-7; TRBD1 aligns across 7 bases. Per the germline V gene, CDR1 is LGHNA and CDR2 is YSLEER. CDR3 length: 13 residues. The J segment lost 4 bases and the V segment lost 3 bases, leaving 3 bases of the junction unmatched. The CDR3 bases are TGCGCCAGCAGCCACCGACAGGGTTACGAGCAGTACTTC. It specifies CASSHRQGYEQYF.

A few counts support this clone. This rearrangement joins TRBV7-2 to TRBJ1-5, with D hard to call. The germline V gene encodes CDR1 SGHTA and CDR2 FQGNSA. The CDR3 is 14 amino acids. With 3 bases removed from V and 4 bases from J, the gap between germline ends came to 10 bases. CDR3 loop: CASSLGWGNQPQHF. The CDR3 DNA follows: TGTGCCAGCAGCTTGGGTTGGGGTAATCAGCCCCAGCATTTT.

This chain uses TRBV6-2 or TRBV6-3 with TRBJ1-1; tentatively, D is TRBD1 (5 bases). The CDR3 covers 13 residues. Germline CDR1 is MNHEY and CDR2 is SVGEGT. The V gene lost 1 base and the J gene lost 7 bases, with 10 bases spanning the gap. CDR3 in amino acids: CASSYWGPNEAFF. The CDR3 coding sequence is TGTGCCAGCAGTTACTGGGGCCCCAATGAAGCTTTCTTT.

J is TRBJ2-4 and V is TRBV27, with TRBD1 matching 7 bases. The CDR3 contains 14 residues. V lost 8 bases to trimming and J lost 0 bases; unmatched junction nucleotides: 4. The germline CDR1 and CDR2 sequences are MNHEY and SMNVEV (reference sequence). The CDR3 sequence: CASGQAIAKNIQYF. CDR3 bases: TGTGCCAGCGGACAGGCGATAGCCAAAAACATTCAGTACTTC.

This clone was observed once. This chain joins TRBV3-1 (or the pseudogene TRBV3-2) and TRBJ2-3; TRBD1 or TRBD2 may be the D gene (5 bases each). This CDR3 is 12 amino acids long. Trimming took off 0 bases at V and 12 bases at J, with 10 bases between the two ends. Germline V gene lookup returns CDR1 LGHDT and CDR2 YNNKEL (reference sequence). CDR3 nucleotides: TGTGCCAGCAGCCAAGAGCACGGGGACCAGTATTTT. As protein: CASSQEHGDQYF.

V gene TRBV10-3 combines with J gene TRBJ1-5; D unresolved. CDR3 length: 12 amino acids. Trimming removed 6 bases at V and 4 bases at J, with 7 bases between. Germline assignment: CDR1 ENHRY and CDR2 SYGVKD. CDR3: CAISGENQPQHF. CDR3 nucleotide sequence: TGTGCCATCAGCGGGGAGAATCAGCCCCAGCATTTT.

The table lists this clone with a count of one. The chain joins TRBV3-1 (or the pseudogene TRBV3-2) to TRBJ2-5; weak D call: TRBD2 (6 bases). Germline CDR1 and CDR2: LGHDT and YNNKEL (reference sequence). V dropped 7 bases and J dropped 1 base, with 19 bases sitting between them. This CDR3 is built from 16 residues. The CDR3 sequence is CASIPIPSAPQETQYF. CDR3 coding DNA: TGTGCCAGCATCCCAATCCCTAGCGCTCCCCAAGAGACCCAGTACTTC.

The V and J genes are TRBV25-1 and TRBJ1-4, with D hard to call. V lost 2 bases, J lost 5 bases, and 9 bases lay in between. The CDR3 has 14 amino acids. Germline V gene data show CDR1 as MGHDK and CDR2 as SYGVNS. The CDR3 nucleotides are TGTGCCAGCAGTGAAATTGAGTTCAATGAAAAACTGTTTTTT. Its protein is CASSEIEFNEKLFF.

This clone was seen a few times. The CDR3 is CAISEGQRGQPQHF. The CDR3 coding sequence is TGTGCCATCAGTGAGGGACAGAGGGGTCAGCCCCAGCATTTT. The chain has TRBV10-3 and TRBJ1-5; D might be TRBD1 (6 bases). V lost 2 bases to trimming and J lost 6 bases, with 11 bases between them. The germline CDR1 and CDR2 sequences are ENHRY and SYGVKD. This CDR3 has 14 residues.

V gene TRBV20-1 combines with J gene TRBJ1-1; D call uncertain. This CDR3 region has 8 residues. Deletions cut 7 bases from V and 10 bases from J, with 7 bases between. In germline, CDR1 is DFQATT, CDR2 SNEGSKA (reference sequence). CDR3 bases: TGCAGTGTGGGGATAGCTTTCTTT. This encodes CSVGIAFF.

The J gene is TRBJ2-5, the V gene TRBV6-5, with D perhaps TRBD2 (7 bases). From germline, CDR1 is MNHEY and CDR2 SVGAGI. V lost 6 bases to trimming and J lost 5 bases, with 19 bases between them. This CDR3 comprises 15 residues. The CDR3 spells CASRPLTGGGETQYF. The CDR3 coding sequence is TGTGCCAGCAGGCCCTTAACGGGGGGCGGGGAGACCCAGTACTTC.

This clone was counted between two and nine times. The gene calls are TRBV19 and TRBJ1-3; D is possibly TRBD1 (6 bases). CDR1 LNHDA and CDR2 SQIVND come from the germline V gene (reference sequence). The CDR3 sequence is 16 residues long. Trimming removed 5 bases from V and 0 bases from J, with 14 bases in between. The CDR3 DNA reads as TGTGCCAGTAGTGCGTCACAGGGAACCTCTGGAAACACCATATATTTT. Amino acids: CASSASQGTSGNTIYF.

Only a few counts were recorded for this clone. CDR3 nucleotide sequence: TGTGCCAGCAGTTACTCAGGGGTCCAGCCCCAGCATTTT. This codes for CASSYSGVQPQHF. The chain links TRBV6-5 to TRBJ1-5; possible D gene TRBD1, 5 bases. V shed 0 bases and J shed 7 bases, with 7 bases lying between them. The CDR3 has 13 amino acids. CDR1 is MNHEY and CDR2 is SVGAGI in the germline V gene.

The chain joins TRBV29-1 to TRBJ2-7, with unresolved D. From germline, CDR1 is SQVTM and CDR2 ANQGSEA. This CDR3 comprises 12 residues. The ends were cut back, 6 bases at V and 2 bases at J, with 11 bases in the middle. Here the CDR3 DNA reads TGCAGCGTCGAGGTTGGGGCCTACGAGCAGTACTTC. It specifies CSVEVGAYEQYF.

In its sample, this clone was seen a few times. The gene calls are TRBV5-6 and TRBJ2-2, with D hard to call. V lost 4 bases and J lost 2, with 12 bases in between. CDR1 and CDR2 from the germline V gene are SGHDT and YYEEEE. This CDR3 region has 15 residues. DNA of the CDR3: TGTGCCAGCAGCCCCCCCAGAGATAACACCGGGGAGCTGTTTTTT. Translating gives CASSPPRDNTGELFF. Together with reference TRBV5-6 and TRBJ2-2, the CDR3 gives the full variable domain: DAGVTQSPTHLIKTRGQQVTLRCSPKSGHDTVSWYQQALGQGPQFIFQYYEEEERQRGNFPDRFSGHQFPNYSSELNVNALLLGDSALYLCASSPPRDNTGELFFGEGSRLTVL.

The chain links TRBV6-2 or TRBV6-3 to TRBJ2-3, with TRBD1 matching 8 bases. This CDR3 is built from 17 residues. With V trimmed by 0 bases and J by 5 bases, 10 bases remained unmatched. The germline V gene has CDR1 MNHEY and CDR2 SVGEGT. CDR3 loop: CASSYSIAGGSVDTQYF. CDR3 coding DNA: TGTGCCAGCAGTTACTCGATAGCAGGGGGCTCGGTAGATACGCAGTATTTT.

The J gene is TRBJ1-2, the V gene TRBV7-3; D gene ambiguous. This CDR3 contains 17 residues. V lost 5 bases to trimming and J lost 4 bases, with 23 bases between them. The V gene's germline CDR1 is SGHTA and CDR2 FQGTGA. This CDR3 reads CASSPPSDFNSPYGYTF. In nucleotides, the CDR3 is TGTGCCAGCAGCCCCCCTTCGGACTTCAATTCTCCCTATGGCTACACCTTC.

The CDR3 bases are TGCGCCAGCAGCTTGTGGCCCCTCAATGGGTTTAACAATGAGCAGTTCTTC. Its translation: CASSLWPLNGFNNEQFF. This chain joins TRBV5-1 and TRBJ2-1; D is uncertain. CDR1 SGHRS and CDR2 YFSETQ come from the germline V gene. The CDR3 is made up of 17 amino acids. The V end was cut by 1 base, the J end by 5 bases, with 19 bases between.

The genes are TRBV9 and TRBJ2-1; 10 bases are shared with TRBD2. CDR1 is SGDLS and CDR2 is YYNGEE in the germline V gene. V shed 5 bases, J shed 10 bases, and the junction held 12 bases outside the gene matches. The length of the CDR3 is 15 residues. CDR3 nucleotides: TGTGCCAGCAGGTTAGCGGGAGGAACGTATGGCGAGCAGTTCTTC. It translates to CASRLAGGTYGEQFF.

This clone appeared a few times. The chain links TRBV7-2 to TRBJ1-1; 9 nucleotides align to TRBD1. The CDR3 totals 17 residues. The germline CDR1 and CDR2 sequences are SGHTA and FQGNSA. Trimming cost V 5 bases and J 4 bases; bases outside gene matches: 14. CDR3 residues: CASSARWDRVGSTEAFF. CDR3 nucleotides: TGTGCCAGCAGCGCAAGGTGGGACAGGGTAGGTTCCACTGAAGCTTTCTTT.

DNA for the CDR3: TGTGCCAGCAGTCCCCGGACTAGCGGGATTTACGAGCAGTACTTC. Residues: CASSPRTSGIYEQYF. The chain has TRBV27 and TRBJ2-7, with TRBD2 identical over 12 bases. The germline V gene has CDR1 MNHEY and CDR2 SMNVEV (reference sequence). V shed 5 bases and J 4 bases; nucleotides not matched to a gene: 6. The CDR3 consists of 15 residues.